Shown below are 21 T cell receptor beta chains from a single sample sequenced in a study of blood T cell repertoires in COVID-19. This table comes from immunoSEQ multiplex PCR, and its TCRdb copy is limited to in-frame clones, with some not included. Of around 130,000 clones listed, 86% are singletons. Sequenced sample: PBMCs or T cells enriched from blood (not recorded which). These receptor sequences come from a woman in her forties or fifties who had recovered from COVID-19.

V and J are TRBV6-2 or TRBV6-3 and TRBJ1-5; D is possibly TRBD1 (5 bases). V shed 5 bases and J shed 3 bases, with 11 bases lying between them. This CDR3 comprises 14 residues. Germline V gives CDR1 MNHEY, CDR2 SVGEGT. CDR3 loop: CASSKQANNQPQHF. The CDR3 DNA reads as TGTGCCAGCAGTAAACAGGCGAACAATCAGCCCCAGCATTTT.

The chain recombines TRBV18 with TRBJ2-6; 13 bases are a match to TRBD2. Germline V gene sequence: CDR1 KGHSH, CDR2 LQKENI. This CDR3 comprises 18 residues. V was clipped by 5 bases and J by 0 bases; unmatched bases: 4. The CDR3 DNA sequence: TGTGCCAGCTCAGGGACTAGCGGGGTCCCCTCTGGGGCCAACGTCCTGACTTTC. Its protein product is CASSGTSGVPSGANVLTF.

This chain links TRBV21-1 with TRBJ2-7; the DNA was not used to check the table's D call, TRBD1. TRBV21-1 constitutes a pseudogene. The CDR3 has 14 residues. CDR3 sequence: CASNGTHWSYEQYF. DNA for the CDR3: TGTGCCAGCAACGGGACACACTGGAGCTACGAGCAGTACTTC.

J is TRBJ1-5 and V is TRBV19, with D possibly matching TRBD1 (6 bases). The CDR3 length is 14 residues. Deletions cut 6 bases from V and 8 bases from J, with 17 bases between. Germline V gene lookup returns CDR1 LNHDA and CDR2 SQIVND (reference sequence). CDR3 DNA: TGTGCCAGTAGCACCCCGGGAGGGGGGAAGCCCCAGCATTTT. Protein: CASSTPGGGKPQHF. The whole variable domain, remainder taken from reference TRBV19 and TRBJ1-5, is DGGITQSPKYLFRKEGQNVTLSCEQNLNHDAMYWYRQDPGQGLRLIYYSQIVNDFQKGDIAEGYSVSREKKESFPLTVTSAQKNPTAFYLCASSTPGGGKPQHFGDGTRLSIL.

The CDR3 is CATSRAGVSYEQYF. The CDR3 DNA is TGTGCCACCAGCAGAGCGGGGGTCTCCTACGAGCAGTACTTC. V and J are TRBV15 and TRBJ2-7, with a tentative D call TRBD2 (6 bases). Deletions cut 1 base from V and 0 bases from J, with 7 bases between. In germline, CDR1 is LNHNV, CDR2 YYDKDF (reference sequence). The CDR3 is 14 residues long.

This rearrangement joins TRBV19 to TRBJ2-6; 7 nucleotides align to TRBD2. CDR1 and CDR2 (germline): LNHDA, SQIVND (reference sequence). J was trimmed by 2 bases and V by 4 bases; bases with no gene match: 5. The CDR3 is 16 amino acids. The CDR3 bases are TGTGCCAGTAGTAGGCTGGGGAGGGCTGGGGCCAACGTCCTGACTTTC. Amino acid sequence: CASSRLGRAGANVLTF.

The chain employs TRBV18 and TRBJ1-5; the D is unclear. V shed 5 bases and J shed 4 bases, with 15 bases lying between them. The CDR3 has 15 amino acids. Germline CDR1 reads KGHSH; CDR2 reads LQKENI. In DNA form, the CDR3 reads TGTGCCAGCTCAAGCGGCCCCACGGGGAATCAGCCCCAGCATTTT. Translation gives CASSSGPTGNQPQHF.

The V gene is TRBV11-2, the J gene TRBJ1-5; D is unresolved. The germline CDR1 and CDR2 sequences are SGHAT and FQNNGV. V gave up 5 bases and J gave up 3 bases, with 8 bases separating them. The CDR3 is 13 residues long. The CDR3 bases are TGTGCCAGCAGCCCGGGTCCCAATCAGCCCCAGCATTTT. Translation gives CASSPGPNQPQHF.

The J gene is TRBJ1-4, the V gene TRBV9, with D hard to call. This CDR3 comprises 15 residues. The germline CDR1 and CDR2 sequences are SGDLS and YYNGEE. Between the trimmed V and J ends, which lost 0 bases and 7 bases, there was a span of 13 bases. The DNA of the CDR3 is TGTGCCAGCAGCGTAGTAGGTGGACTGGGTGAAAAACTGTTTTTT. It codes for CASSVVGGLGEKLFF.

V and J are TRBV2 and TRBJ2-1; D may be TRBD1 (6 bases). The germline gives CDR1 SNHLY, CDR2 FYNNEI. There are 12 residues in the CDR3. V lost 10 bases and J lost 4, with 11 bases in between. For the CDR3, the DNA is TGTGCCATCGGACAGTCTTACAATGAGCAGTTCTTC. Its protein is CAIGQSYNEQFF.

This chain links TRBV7-2 with TRBJ1-4; TRBD1 is a possible D gene (5 bases). This CDR3 has 15 residues. The V and J ends lost 3 bases and 7 bases respectively, with 15 bases between them. Germline V gene lookup returns CDR1 SGHTA and CDR2 FQGNSA. The CDR3 DNA sequence: TGTGCCAGCAGCTTGGAGGGACGCTACGGTGAAAAACTGTTTTTT. Its protein is CASSLEGRYGEKLFF.

CDR3 in amino acids: CASTKGNEQFF. The CDR3 bases are TGTGCCAGCACCAAGGGGAATGAGCAGTTCTTC. The gene calls are TRBV6-5 and TRBJ2-1; TRBD1 is a possible D gene (5 bases). CDR3 length: 11 amino acids. Between the trimmed V and J ends, which lost 7 bases and 7 bases, there was a span of 8 bases. Looked up from germline, CDR1 is MNHEY and CDR2 is SVGAGI.

Details on this clone: The sample has other DNA sequences that encode this CDR3 too. The chain recombines TRBV28 with TRBJ1-1; unclear D gene. This CDR3 has 12 residues. Trimming removed 2 bases at V and 6 bases at J, with 7 bases between. Germline V gives CDR1 MDHEN, CDR2 SYDVKM. CDR3 DNA sequence: TGTGCCAGCAGTTTAAACAGAGCTGAAGCTTTCTTT. Translation: CASSLNRAEAFF.

In this sample, this clone turned up many times. This rearrangement joins TRBV30 to TRBJ1-2, with 7 nucleotides matching TRBD1. This CDR3 has 12 residues. V was pared by 5 bases and J by 7 bases, with 7 bases of the junction left unmatched. Germline V gene lookup returns CDR1 GTSNPN and CDR2 SVGIG (reference sequence). CDR3 protein: CAWDRAVGGYTF. In nucleotides, the CDR3 is TGTGCCTGGGACAGGGCGGTGGGTGGCTACACCTTC.

This chain links TRBV4-3 with TRBJ1-2; no definite D call. The CDR3 has 15 residues. V shed 0 bases and J shed 7 bases, with 15 bases lying between them. The germline V gene encodes CDR1 LGHNA and CDR2 YSLEER. CDR3 bases: TGCGCCAGCAGCCAAGACGGCACCGGTCGGGTTGGCTACACCTTC. This sequence encodes CASSQDGTGRVGYTF.

With respect to this clone: Within the sample, other DNA sequences also encode this same CDR3. The chain employs TRBV5-4 and TRBJ1-2; TRBD1 agrees at 7 bases. V lost 4 bases, J lost 0 bases, and 3 bases stayed unmatched. The CDR3 runs 14 residues. Germline V lookup: CDR1 SGHNT, CDR2 YYREEE (reference sequence). CDR3 in DNA: TGTGCCAGCAGCACCGGGACAGCTAACTATGGCTACACCTTC. Translated: CASSTGTANYGYTF.

V usage is TRBV7-2 and J usage is TRBJ2-2, with 9 bases lining up with TRBD1. This CDR3 comprises 16 residues. The V gene's germline CDR1 is SGHTA and CDR2 FQGNSA. Losses at the gene ends were 5 bases for V and 6 bases for J; bases not matched to a gene: 10. The CDR3 DNA follows: TGTGCCAGCAGCCAAGGGACAGGGAGGAAGTCCGGGGAGCTGTTTTTT. This encodes CASSQGTGRKSGELFF.

This chain connects TRBV6-5 to TRBJ1-4, with 10 positions matching TRBD1. The germline V gene has CDR1 MNHEY and CDR2 SVGAGI. The CDR3 runs to 15 residues. V gave up 8 bases and J gave up 7 bases; unmatched junction bases: 10. Here the CDR3 DNA reads TGTGCCAGCGAACATAGACAGGGGGCAAGTGAAAAACTGTTTTTT. It specifies CASEHRQGASEKLFF.

The V call is TRBV2, the J call TRBJ2-2; D is uncertain. The CDR3 totals 13 residues. The ends were cut back, 10 bases at V and 2 bases at J, with 11 bases in the middle. Germline CDR1 reads SNHLY; CDR2 reads FYNNEI. The CDR3 loop is CATQIGNTGELFF. The CDR3 DNA is TGTGCCACACAGATCGGTAACACCGGGGAGCTGTTTTTT.

In its sample, this clone was seen once. The chain joins TRBV5-1 to TRBJ2-3; the D gene is possibly TRBD2 (6 bases). The CDR3 loop spans 15 amino acids. CDR1 SGHRS and CDR2 YFSETQ come from the germline V gene. V lost 7 bases and J lost 2, with 17 bases in between. The CDR3 loop is CASGRGFSPTDTQYF. The CDR3 DNA reads TGCGCCAGCGGCCGGGGGTTTTCCCCCACAGATACGCAGTATTTT.

This clone was observed a single time. This chain uses TRBV4-3 with TRBJ1-1; no clear D gene. Per the germline V gene, CDR1 is LGHNA and CDR2 is YSLEER. V was pared by 0 bases and J by 0 bases, with 2 bases between. CDR3 size: 13 residues. Here the CDR3 reads CASSQDMNTEAFF. CDR3 coding DNA: TGCGCCAGCAGCCAAGATATGAACACTGAAGCTTTCTTT.